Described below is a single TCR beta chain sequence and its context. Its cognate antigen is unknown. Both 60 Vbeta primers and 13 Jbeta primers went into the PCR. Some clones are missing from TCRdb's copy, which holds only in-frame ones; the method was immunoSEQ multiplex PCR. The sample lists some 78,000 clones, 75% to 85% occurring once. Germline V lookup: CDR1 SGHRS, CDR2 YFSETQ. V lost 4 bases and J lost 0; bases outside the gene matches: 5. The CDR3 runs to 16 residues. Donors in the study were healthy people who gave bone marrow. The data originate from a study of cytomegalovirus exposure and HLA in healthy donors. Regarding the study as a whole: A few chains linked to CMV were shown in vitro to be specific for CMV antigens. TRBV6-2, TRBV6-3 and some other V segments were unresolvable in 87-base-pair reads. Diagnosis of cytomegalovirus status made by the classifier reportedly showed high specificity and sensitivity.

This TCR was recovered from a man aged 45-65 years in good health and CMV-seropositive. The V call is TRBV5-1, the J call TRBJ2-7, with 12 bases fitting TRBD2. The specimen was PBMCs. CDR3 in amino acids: CASSAGLAGPSYEQYF. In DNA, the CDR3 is TGCGCCAGCAGCGCAGGACTAGCGGGACCCTCCTACGAGCAGTACTTC.